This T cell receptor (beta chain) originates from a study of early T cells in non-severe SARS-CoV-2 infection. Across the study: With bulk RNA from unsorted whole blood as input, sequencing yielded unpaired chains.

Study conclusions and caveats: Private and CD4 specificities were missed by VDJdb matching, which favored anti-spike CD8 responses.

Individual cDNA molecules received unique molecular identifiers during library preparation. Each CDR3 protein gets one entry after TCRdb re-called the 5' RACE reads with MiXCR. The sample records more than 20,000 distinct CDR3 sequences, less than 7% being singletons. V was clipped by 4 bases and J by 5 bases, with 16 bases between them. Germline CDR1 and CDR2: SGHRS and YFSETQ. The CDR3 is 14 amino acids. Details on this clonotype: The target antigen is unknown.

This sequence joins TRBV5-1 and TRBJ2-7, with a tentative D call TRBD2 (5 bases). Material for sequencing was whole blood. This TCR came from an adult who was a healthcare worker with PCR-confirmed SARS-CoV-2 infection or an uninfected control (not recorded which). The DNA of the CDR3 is TGCGCCAGCAGCCCCAGCACTACGGGGAACGAGCAGTACTTC. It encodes CASSPSTTGNEQYF.